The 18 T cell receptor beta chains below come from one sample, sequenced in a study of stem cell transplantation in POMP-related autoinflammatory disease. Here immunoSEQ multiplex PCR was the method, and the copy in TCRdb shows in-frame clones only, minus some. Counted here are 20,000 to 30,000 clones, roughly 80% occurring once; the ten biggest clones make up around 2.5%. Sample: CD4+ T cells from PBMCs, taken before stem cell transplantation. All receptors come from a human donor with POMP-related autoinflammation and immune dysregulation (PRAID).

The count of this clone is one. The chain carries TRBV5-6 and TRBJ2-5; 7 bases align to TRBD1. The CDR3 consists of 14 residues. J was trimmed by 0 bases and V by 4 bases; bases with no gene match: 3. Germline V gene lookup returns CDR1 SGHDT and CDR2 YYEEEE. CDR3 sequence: CASSTGQHQETQYF. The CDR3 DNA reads TGTGCCAGCAGCACGGGACAGCACCAAGAGACCCAGTACTTC.

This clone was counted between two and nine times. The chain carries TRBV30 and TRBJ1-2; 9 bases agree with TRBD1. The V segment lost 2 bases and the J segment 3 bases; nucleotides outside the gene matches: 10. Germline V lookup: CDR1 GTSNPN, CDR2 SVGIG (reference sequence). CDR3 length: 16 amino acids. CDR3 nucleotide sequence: TGTGCCTGGAGTATGGGTGGGGACAGGGCCCACTATGGCTACACCTTC. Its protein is CAWSMGGDRAHYGYTF.

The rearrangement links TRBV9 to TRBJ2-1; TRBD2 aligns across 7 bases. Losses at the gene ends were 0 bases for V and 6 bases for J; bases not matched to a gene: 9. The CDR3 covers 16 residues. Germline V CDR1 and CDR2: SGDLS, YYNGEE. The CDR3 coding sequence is TGTGCCAGCAGCGTAGCTAGTCCAGCGGGACTCAATGAGCAGTTCTTC. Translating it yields CASSVASPAGLNEQFF.

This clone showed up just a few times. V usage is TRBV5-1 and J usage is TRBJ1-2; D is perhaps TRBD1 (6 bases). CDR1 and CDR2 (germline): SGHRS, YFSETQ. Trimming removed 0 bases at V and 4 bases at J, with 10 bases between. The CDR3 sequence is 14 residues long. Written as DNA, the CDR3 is TGCGCCAGCAGCTTGGAGGGGGAGGGCTATGGCTACACCTTC. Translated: CASSLEGEGYGYTF.

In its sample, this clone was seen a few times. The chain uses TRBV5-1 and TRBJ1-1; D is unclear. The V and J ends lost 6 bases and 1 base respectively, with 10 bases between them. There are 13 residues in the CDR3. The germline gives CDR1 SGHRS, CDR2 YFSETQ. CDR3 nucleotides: TGCGCCAGCATGGTAGGCCAGAACACTGAAGCTTTCTTT. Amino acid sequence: CASMVGQNTEAFF.

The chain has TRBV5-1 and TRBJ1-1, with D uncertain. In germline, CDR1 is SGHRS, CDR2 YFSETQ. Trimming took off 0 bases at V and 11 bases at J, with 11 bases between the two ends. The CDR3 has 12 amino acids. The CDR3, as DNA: TGCGCCAGCAGCTTGGATGGGTCTTTGGCTTTCTTT. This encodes CASSLDGSLAFF.

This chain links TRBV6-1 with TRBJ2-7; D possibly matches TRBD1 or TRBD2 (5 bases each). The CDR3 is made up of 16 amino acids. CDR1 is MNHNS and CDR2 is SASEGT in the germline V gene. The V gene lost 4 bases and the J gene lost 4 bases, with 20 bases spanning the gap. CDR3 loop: CASSGVGAAAIYEQYF. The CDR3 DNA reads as TGTGCCAGCAGTGGAGTCGGGGCAGCCGCAATTTACGAGCAGTACTTC.

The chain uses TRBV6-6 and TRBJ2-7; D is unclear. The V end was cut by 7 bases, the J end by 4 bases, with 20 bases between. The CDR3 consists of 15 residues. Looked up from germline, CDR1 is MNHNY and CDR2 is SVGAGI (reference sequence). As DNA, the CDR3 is TGTGCCAGCACCTACGATATGCAGGTCGTATACGAGCAGTACTTC. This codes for CASTYDMQVVYEQYF.

The CDR3 is CASSQGGLAGRTDTQYF. The CDR3, as DNA: TGCGCCAGCAGCCAAGGCGGACTAGCGGGGAGAACAGATACGCAGTATTTT. J is TRBJ2-3 and V is TRBV4-1; TRBD2 matches at 12 bases. The CDR3 contains 17 residues. The J segment lost 3 bases and the V segment lost 1 base, leaving 5 bases of the junction unmatched. Germline CDR1 MGHRA, CDR2 YSYEKL.

CDR3 amino acids: CASSLDLTGREQYF. CDR3 nucleotide sequence: TGCGCCAGCAGCTTGGACCTAACAGGGAGGGAGCAGTACTTC. The rearrangement uses TRBV5-1 and TRBJ2-7; either TRBD1 or TRBD2 may supply D (6 bases each). V lost 0 bases to trimming and J lost 7 bases, with 14 bases between them. CDR1 and CDR2 from the germline V gene are SGHRS and YFSETQ. This CDR3 has 14 amino acids. Together with reference TRBV5-1 and TRBJ2-7, the CDR3 gives the full variable domain: KAGVTQTPRYLIKTRGQQVTLSCSPISGHRSVSWYQQTPGQGLQFLFEYFSETQRNKGNFPGRFSGRQFSNSRSEMNVSTLELGDSALYLCASSLDLTGREQYFGPGTRLTVT.

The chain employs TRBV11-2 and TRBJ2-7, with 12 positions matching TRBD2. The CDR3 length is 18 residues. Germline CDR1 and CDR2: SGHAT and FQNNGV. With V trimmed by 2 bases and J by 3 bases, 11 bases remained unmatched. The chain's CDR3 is CASSLRETSGSGLYEQYF. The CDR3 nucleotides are TGTGCCAGCAGCTTAAGGGAGACTAGCGGGAGCGGGCTCTACGAGCAGTACTTC. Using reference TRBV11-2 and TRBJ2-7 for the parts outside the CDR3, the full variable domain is EAGVAQSPRYKIIEKRQSVAFWCNPISGHATLYWYQQILGQGPKLLIQFQNNGVVDDSQLPKDRFSAERLKGVDSTLKIQPAKLEDSAVYLCASSLRETSGSGLYEQYFGPGTRLTVT.

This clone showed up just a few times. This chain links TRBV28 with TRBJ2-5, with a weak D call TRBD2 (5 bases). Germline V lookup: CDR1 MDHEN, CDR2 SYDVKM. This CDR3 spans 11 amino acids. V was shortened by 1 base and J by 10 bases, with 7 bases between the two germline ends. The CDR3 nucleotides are TGTGCCAGCAGTTTATCCGGGGTCCAGTACTTC. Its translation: CASSLSGVQYF.

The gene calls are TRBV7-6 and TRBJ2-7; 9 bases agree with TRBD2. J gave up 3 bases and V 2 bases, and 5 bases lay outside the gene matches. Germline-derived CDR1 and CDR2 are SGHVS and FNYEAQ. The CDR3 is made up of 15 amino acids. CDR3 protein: CASSLTVAGDYEQYF. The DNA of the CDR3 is TGTGCCAGCAGCTTAACGGTAGCGGGAGACTACGAGCAGTACTTC.

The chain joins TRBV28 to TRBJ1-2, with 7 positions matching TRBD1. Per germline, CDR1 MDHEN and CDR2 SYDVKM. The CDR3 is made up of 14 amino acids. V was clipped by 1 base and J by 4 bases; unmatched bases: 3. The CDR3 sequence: CASSLSAGGYGYTF. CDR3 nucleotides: TGTGCCAGCAGTTTATCAGCAGGGGGCTATGGCTACACCTTC.

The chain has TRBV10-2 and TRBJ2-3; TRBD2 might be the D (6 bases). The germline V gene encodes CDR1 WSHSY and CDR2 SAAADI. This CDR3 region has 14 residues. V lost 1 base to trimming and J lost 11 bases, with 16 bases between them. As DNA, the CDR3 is TGCGCCAGCAGTGAGTGGAGGACTACCAAGTTGCAGTATTTT. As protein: CASSEWRTTKLQYF.

The CDR3 sequence: CASSLIVAGGSSYEQYF. The CDR3 nucleotides are TGTGCCAGCAGCTTGATAGTTGCGGGGGGGAGCTCCTACGAGCAGTACTTC. The rearrangement joins TRBV5-4 to TRBJ2-7; 9 bases line up with TRBD2. The CDR3 loop spans 17 amino acids. In germline, CDR1 is SGHNT, CDR2 YYREEE (reference sequence). The J segment lost 0 bases and the V segment lost 1 base, leaving 8 bases of the junction unmatched.

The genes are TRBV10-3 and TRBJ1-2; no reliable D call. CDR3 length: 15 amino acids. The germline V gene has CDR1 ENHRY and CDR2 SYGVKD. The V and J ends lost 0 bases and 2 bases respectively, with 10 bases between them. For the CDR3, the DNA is TGTGCCATCAGTGAGTCCCCCTCCATCAACTATGGCTACACCTTC. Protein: CAISESPSINYGYTF.

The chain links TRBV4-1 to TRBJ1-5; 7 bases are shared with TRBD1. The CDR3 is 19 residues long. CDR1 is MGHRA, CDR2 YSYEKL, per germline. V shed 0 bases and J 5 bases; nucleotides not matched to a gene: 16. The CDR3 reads CASSQEVLPFRDRHQPQHF. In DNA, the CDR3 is TGCGCCAGCAGCCAAGAGGTCTTACCTTTTCGGGACAGACATCAGCCCCAGCATTTT.